The clone carrying this TCR beta chain was seen once. The sample comes from a study of shared clonotypes between healthy human individuals. The overall study: CD4 naive cells filled three plates per donor, CD4 memory three, CD8 naive two and CD8 memory one.

The V segment lost 4 bases and the J segment 6 bases; nucleotides outside the gene matches: 9. Germline-derived CDR1 and CDR2 are SGHNT and YYREEE (reference sequence). The CDR3 length is 14 residues. Cells designated naive CD8 were CD45RO-negative and were positively selected for CCR7, with terminally differentiated effector memory CD45RA+ cells excluded. The DNA input per sorted-subset replicate PCR was around 200 ng, corresponding to 28,000 or so T cell genomes. Clones were read by immunoSEQ multiplex PCR, and TCRdb kept only the in-frame ones, dropping some. Of around 2,100,000 clones detected, about 95% appear once; the ten largest clones hold around 1.2%.

This clonotype was sampled from a man younger than 30 in good health. The sample consisted of naive CD8+ T cells sorted from blood. The chain has TRBV5-4 and TRBJ2-7, with 8 nucleotides matching TRBD1. The CDR3 protein is CASSPQTGVSEQYF. CDR3 DNA: TGTGCCAGCAGCCCACAGACAGGGGTCAGCGAGCAGTACTTC.